This TCR beta chain is drawn from a study of OX40 agonist ivuxolimab in advanced cancers. The data were produced by immunoSEQ multiplex PCR, yet TCRdb's version contains in-frame clones alone and is incomplete. The sample includes 100,000 or so clones, approximately 91% seen only once; the top ten take 0.71%. The CDR3 has 13 residues. V lost 1 base to trimming and J lost 10 bases; unmatched junction nucleotides: 3. Germline CDR1 and CDR2: GTSNPN and SVGIG (reference sequence). The sequence derives from an adult with an advanced solid tumor such as melanoma, head and neck, liver or kidney cancer. Sequencing was performed on CD4+ or CD8+ T cells sorted from blood, taken in a trial of the OX40 agonist ivuxolimab. The rearrangement uses TRBV30 and TRBJ1-4; 10 bases match TRBD1. As DNA, the CDR3 is TGTGCCTGGAGTGGGACAGGGGGTGGAAAACTGTTTTTT. It specifies CAWSGTGGGKLFF.